This T cell receptor beta chain was captured by sequencing in a study of human T cells and chemical hapten exposure. This clonotype turned up a few times. No antigen is known for it. The study's findings and limits: Expanded TCRs produced significantly more large CDR3 similarity clusters than controls did.

The germline V gene encodes CDR1 DFQATT and CDR2 SNEGSKA (reference sequence). This CDR3 is 11 amino acids long. V gave up 7 bases and J gave up 5 bases, with 12 bases separating them. Described time point: patch test 1, 2 weeks after DPC sensitization. Regarding treatment: therapeutic diphenylcyclopropenone sensitization with weekly scalp DPC. Before extraction, the whole blood was not fractionated, and total RNA was taken from it. TCRdb re-called the RACE reads through MiXCR, storing one row per CDR3 protein. The table shows roughly 34,000 distinct CDR3 sequences, with 6% to 7% occurring only once. The genes are TRBV20-1 and TRBJ2-7, with D possibly matching TRBD2 (5 bases). The material was whole blood, obtained in connection with sensitization to the hapten diphenylcyclopropenone (DPC). The TCR originated in a woman between 25 and 40 years old with alopecia areata. Some clones in this sample may be carry-over from other donors' samples. CDR3 in amino acids: CSGEHHDEQYF. CDR3 nucleotides: TGCAGTGGGGAGCATCACGACGAGCAGTACTTC.